This entry concerns a single T cell receptor (beta chain). These data belong to a study of blood T cells in healthy people across ages. Alongside a J-beta primer mix, a sample-barcoded 5' primer served in a second PCR lasting about 6 to 11 cycles. Every cDNA molecule bore a tag from a template-switch adaptor containing 12 random nucleotides. MiXCR, run by TCRdb on the 5' RACE reads, gives a single entry per CDR3 protein. The data show about 830,000 distinct CDR3 sequences, approximately 65% seen once. Germline-derived CDR1 and CDR2 are SGHTA and FQGNSA. Trimming cost V 6 bases and J 5 bases; bases outside gene matches: 9. This CDR3 has 14 residues.

The TCR sequence derives from a man aged 25 to 45 in good health. The rearrangement joins TRBV7-2 to TRBJ2-5, with 7 bases lining up with TRBD1. Sequencing was carried out using blood. The CDR3 DNA follows: TGTGCCAGCAGTTCCCGACAGGGATCGGAGACCCAGTACTTC. Amino acids: CASSSRQGSETQYF. The full variable domain, in which reference TRBV7-2 and TRBJ2-5 provide the parts outside the CDR3, is GAGVSQSPSNKVTEKGKDVELRCDPISGHTALYWYRQSLGQGLEFLIYFQGNSAPDKSGLPSDRFSAERTGGSVSTLTIQRTQQEDSAVYLCASSSRQGSETQYFGPGTRLLVL.